The 20 T cell receptor beta chains in this list originate from one sample, sequenced in a study of T-cell memory formation after mild COVID-19. Via MiXCR, TCRdb re-called the 5' RACE reads, giving one row per CDR3 protein. The table includes 350,000 to 450,000 distinct CDR3 sequences, around 15% detected once. The source material was PBMCs or a T cell subset sorted from them (not recorded which). These receptors were obtained from a man aged 18 to 29 who had mild COVID-19 (a few samples of this study predate the infection). Cell type and time point are not known.

This clonotype has more than one count but fewer than ten. The rearrangement uses TRBV18 and TRBJ2-7; 7 bases fit TRBD1. The CDR3 has 15 residues. V trimming: 3 bases; J trimming: 4 bases; junction bases outside the gene matches: 9. Germline CDR1 and CDR2: KGHSH and LQKENI. The CDR3, as DNA: TGTGCCAGCTCACCGAAGAGGACAGGTGTATACGAGCAGTACTTC. Encoded protein: CASSPKRTGVYEQYF.

This chain uses TRBV5-6 with TRBJ1-6; no clear D gene. Looked up from germline, CDR1 is SGHDT and CDR2 is YYEEEE. The CDR3 totals 14 residues. With 1 base removed from V and 8 bases from J, the gap between germline ends came to 10 bases. CDR3 sequence: CASSLRGVYSPLHF. In nucleotides, the CDR3 is TGTGCCAGCAGCTTGCGCGGGGTATATTCACCCCTCCACTTT.

The chain couples TRBV5-5 to TRBJ2-1, with 9 bases identical to TRBD2. From germline, CDR1 is SGHKS and CDR2 YYEKEE (reference sequence). J gave up 8 bases and V 2 bases, and 8 bases lay outside the gene matches. The CDR3 has 15 amino acids. The CDR3 region is CASSFDPSGEDEQFF. Written as DNA, the CDR3 is TGTGCCAGCAGCTTCGATCCTAGCGGGGAGGATGAGCAGTTCTTC. The complete variable domain, with remaining parts taken from reference TRBV5-5 and TRBJ2-1, reads DAGVTQSPTHLIKTRGQQVTLRCSPISGHKSVSWYQQVLGQGPQFIFQYYEKEERGRGNFPDRFSARQFPNYSSELNVNALLLGDSALYLCASSFDPSGEDEQFFGPGTRLTVL.

This clonotype was observed many times. The CDR3 nucleotides are TGCGCCAGCAGCCAAGGAACAGGGTTTTGGGCACCCCTCCACTTT. Protein sequence: CASSQGTGFWAPLHF. The J gene is TRBJ1-6, the V gene TRBV4-1; D may be TRBD1 (6 bases). The CDR3 extends over 15 amino acids. The germline CDR1 and CDR2 sequences are MGHRA and YSYEKL. Trimming removed 1 base at V and 11 bases at J, with 15 bases between.

This clonotype was seen more than once but under ten times. The CDR3: CASSLEGGYTF. The CDR3 DNA is TGTGCCAGCAGTTTAGAAGGTGGCTACACCTTC. This chain connects TRBV12-3 or TRBV12-4 to TRBJ1-2; D gene ambiguous. The CDR3 sequence is 11 residues long. The V gene lost 1 base and the J gene lost 7 bases, with 4 bases spanning the gap.

There are many counts of this clonotype. This chain uses TRBV5-1 with TRBJ2-7, with 7 bases aligning to TRBD2. The CDR3 length is 13 residues. Germline V CDR1 and CDR2: SGHRS, YFSETQ. The V gene end was trimmed by 0 bases and the J gene end by 6 bases; junction bases not matched to a gene: 3. In DNA form, the CDR3 reads TGCGCCAGCAGCTTGGGACTAGCCGTCGAGCAGTACTTC. Translation gives CASSLGLAVEQYF.

The chain links TRBV15 to TRBJ1-4; unclear D gene. Germline V gene lookup returns CDR1 LNHNV and CDR2 YYDKDF (reference sequence). V was pared by 11 bases and J by 6 bases, with 16 bases between. CDR3 length: 13 amino acids. This CDR3 reads CAPGVWRYEKLFF. CDR3 nucleotide sequence: TGTGCCCCTGGTGTATGGCGGTATGAAAAACTGTTTTTT.

The chain has TRBV19 and TRBJ2-7; 10 bases agree with TRBD2. The germline V gene has CDR1 LNHDA and CDR2 SQIVND (reference sequence). J was trimmed by 3 bases and V by 7 bases; bases with no gene match: 0. This CDR3 has 12 residues. The CDR3 is CASTSGGYEQYF. The CDR3 DNA reads as TGTGCCAGTACTAGCGGGGGCTACGAGCAGTACTTC.

Many counts were recorded for this clonotype. CDR3 in DNA: TGCAGTGTCGGGTCGCGGCGGGAGACCCAGTACTTC. Translated, it gives CSVGSRRETQYF. This sequence joins TRBV20-1 and TRBJ2-5, with D unresolved. CDR3 length: 12 amino acids. V was shortened by 7 bases and J by 5 bases, with 14 bases between the two germline ends. From germline, CDR1 is DFQATT and CDR2 SNEGSKA (reference sequence).

This clonotype occurred a few times. V and J are TRBV5-1 and TRBJ2-3; possibly TRBD1 or TRBD2 for D (5 bases each). Germline CDR1 is SGHRS and CDR2 is YFSETQ. V was trimmed by 6 bases and J by 2 bases, leaving 13 bases between them. The CDR3 is 14 amino acids. The CDR3 nucleotides are TGCGCCAGCATGAGGGGAGAACACACAGATACGCAGTATTTT. As protein: CASMRGEHTDTQYF.

This clonotype has just a few counts. V gene TRBV27 combines with J gene TRBJ1-5; tentatively, D is TRBD1 (5 bases). Germline lookup yields CDR1 MNHEY and CDR2 SMNVEV (reference sequence). Deletions cut 3 bases from V and 6 bases from J, with 12 bases between. The CDR3 is 14 amino acids. This CDR3 reads CASSFLGEGQPQHF. The DNA of the CDR3 is TGTGCCAGCAGTTTTCTAGGGGAGGGTCAGCCCCAGCATTTT.

This clonotype was seen at least ten times. The rearrangement joins TRBV7-2 to TRBJ2-1; TRBD1 is a possible D gene (6 bases). Trimming stripped 4 bases from V and 7 bases from J, with 8 bases between. The CDR3 is 12 amino acids. Germline V gives CDR1 SGHTA, CDR2 FQGNSA. CDR3 loop: CASSSQGNEQFF. In nucleotides, the CDR3 is TGTGCCAGCAGCTCACAGGGTAATGAGCAGTTCTTC.

This rearrangement joins TRBV5-8 to TRBJ1-2; D remains ambiguous. This CDR3 contains 13 residues. Per germline, CDR1 SGHTS and CDR2 YDEGEE. Trimming pared 1 base from V and 6 bases from J, leaving 10 bases between. The CDR3 reads CASSLLEVDGYTF. CDR3 nucleotides: TGTGCCAGCAGCTTGCTTGAAGTGGATGGCTACACCTTC.

This clonotype was picked up many times. The chain combines TRBV9 with TRBJ1-4, with D possibly matching TRBD1 (6 bases). The length of the CDR3 is 15 residues. V lost 0 bases and J lost 2, with 8 bases in between. The germline V gene encodes CDR1 SGDLS and CDR2 YYNGEE. CDR3 nucleotides: TGTGCCAGCAGCGTAGACACAGGGACTAATGAAAAACTGTTTTTT. Translated: CASSVDTGTNEKLFF.

The chain recombines TRBV12-3 or TRBV12-4 with TRBJ2-6, with D possibly matching TRBD1 (6 bases). The V gene lost 10 bases and the J gene lost 4 bases, with 17 bases spanning the gap. The CDR3 runs to 15 residues. CDR3 nucleotide sequence: TGTGCCACCACAATCAGGGGAGCCGGGGCCAACGTCCTGACTTTC. Translated: CATTIRGAGANVLTF.

The V gene is TRBV11-3, the J gene TRBJ2-7, with a weak D call TRBD1 (6 bases). Germline-derived CDR1 and CDR2 are SGHNT and YENEEA. The CDR3 covers 17 residues. The germline V and J ends were trimmed by 5 bases and 5 bases, with 25 bases remaining between them. In DNA form, the CDR3 reads TGTGCCAGCAGCGGACCCCTTACGGGACAAAGAGTCAACGAGCAGTACTTC. Encoded protein: CASSGPLTGQRVNEQYF.

This clonotype was seen a few times. The CDR3 DNA reads as TGTGCCACCAGCTTGCGGAGGGGGAACTACGAGCAGTACGTC. This gives the protein CATSLRRGNYEQYV. The V and J genes are TRBV15 and TRBJ2-7, with D perhaps being TRBD1 or TRBD2 (6 bases each). Trimming removed 5 bases from V and 3 bases from J, with 14 bases in between. Germline CDR1 LNHNV, CDR2 YYDKDF (reference sequence). CDR3 length: 14 amino acids.

This clonotype came up a few times. The V and J genes are TRBV19 and TRBJ2-3, with 9 bases fitting TRBD2. CDR1 and CDR2 from the germline V gene are LNHDA and SQIVND (reference sequence). The V and J ends lost 3 bases and 2 bases, in that order; junction bases with no gene match: 3. The CDR3 contains 15 residues. The CDR3 bases are TGTGCCAGTAGTATTCTAGCGGGGAACACAGATACGCAGTATTTT. Amino acid sequence: CASSILAGNTDTQYF.

The V gene is TRBV5-4, the J gene TRBJ2-3, with 8 positions matching TRBD2. Unmatched junction bases numbered 14, after V lost 3 bases and J lost 8 bases. CDR1 is SGHNT, CDR2 YYREEE, per germline (reference sequence). This CDR3 region has 16 residues. The CDR3 loop is CASSSPLGGDAATQYF. The CDR3 DNA follows: TGTGCCAGCAGCTCCCCACTCGGGGGGGACGCCGCTACGCAGTATTTT.

The V call is TRBV23-1, the J call TRBJ2-7; 7 positions match TRBD2. TRBV23-1 is an open reading frame whose function is uncertain. J lost 4 bases, V lost 8 bases, and 2 bases had no gene match. This CDR3 comprises 11 residues. CDR3 protein: CASGGGYEQYF. Here the CDR3 DNA reads TGCGCCAGCGGGGGGGGGTACGAGCAGTACTTC.